This passage covers 2 T cell receptor beta chains from one sample sequenced in a study of T cells in localized non-small cell lung cancer. Clones were sequenced by immunoSEQ multiplex PCR, and TCRdb holds only the in-frame ones, with some missing. The sample has about 77,000 clones; around nine tenths are singletons. The material was peripheral blood, obtained before any cancer treatment. Every receptor here comes from a woman aged 35-70 years with stage I squamous cell lung carcinoma.

This rearrangement joins TRBV10-3 to TRBJ1-4; TRBD1 might be the D (5 bases). This CDR3 has 13 residues. CDR1 and CDR2 (germline): ENHRY, SYGVKD. Trimming shortened V by 6 bases and J by 5 bases, and 10 bases separated the two germline ends. CDR3 coding DNA: TGTGCCATCAGGACAGCGGAAAATGAAAAACTGTTTTTT. Translating gives CAIRTAENEKLFF.

V gene TRBV5-8 combines with J gene TRBJ1-1; D ambiguous. The CDR3 totals 14 residues. The V and J ends lost 4 bases and 12 bases respectively, with 22 bases between them. The germline gives CDR1 SGHTS, CDR2 YDEGEE. The CDR3 loop is CASSPGRSSRGPFF. DNA of the CDR3: TGTGCCAGCAGCCCTGGACGGAGTTCGAGAGGGCCTTTCTTT.